The rows below give T cell receptor beta chains drawn from one sample of a study of identical twins. TCRdb recomputed calls from the 5' RACE reads with MiXCR, one row per CDR3 protein. Found here are 1.5 million to 2 million distinct CDR3 sequences, around 33% of them singletons; the top ten hold 0.27%. Sequencing used cord blood. These TCRs come from a newborn girl in good health. Both conserved end residues are part of each CDR3. The D gene is left open where the match is weak. A row's size may be missing; if present it is once, few, many or a size class.

V: TRBV29-1
size: many
J: TRBJ2-3
D: NA
CDR3: CSVAPRRADTQYF
DNA: TGCAGCGTTGCCCCCCGAAGAGCAGATACGCAGTATTTT

V: TRBV7-2
size: NA
J: TRBJ1-4
D: TRBD1
CDR3: CASSLASGTGVEKLFF
DNA: TGTGCCAGCAGCTTAGCGAGCGGGACAGGGGTTGAAAAACTGTTTTTT

V: TRBV29-1
size: few
J: TRBJ2-3
D: TRBD2
CDR3: CSVMGLAGGPHTQYF
DNA: TGCAGCGTTATGGGACTAGCGGGAGGGCCACATACGCAGTATTTT

V: TRBV7-8
size: NA
J: TRBJ1-1
D: NA
CDR3: CASSLQVLGNTEAFF
DNA: TGTGCCAGCAGCTTGCAGGTCTTGGGGAACACTGAAGCTTTCTTT

V: TRBV14
size: many
J: TRBJ2-1
D: NA
CDR3: CASSQGEQGQFF
DNA: TGTGCCAGCAGCCAAGGAGAACAGGGGCAGTTCTTC

V: TRBV18
size: NA
J: TRBJ1-4
D: NA
CDR3: CASSPPWRGKLFF
DNA: TGTGCCAGCTCACCACCGTGGAGGGGAAAACTGTTTTTT

V: TRBV9
size: NA
J: TRBJ2-7
D: NA
CDR3: CASSVQAGTTYEQYF
DNA: TGTGCCAGCAGCGTACAAGCTGGGACCACTTACGAGCAGTACTTC

V: TRBV28
size: NA
J: TRBJ2-3
D: TRBD2
CDR3: CASSFPTSGGGTGTQYF
DNA: TGTGCCAGCAGTTTCCCGACTAGCGGAGGGGGCACAGGTACGCAGTATTTT

V: TRBV20-1
size: NA
J: TRBJ1-5
D: TRBD1
CDR3: CSARLSGTGANQPQHF
DNA: TGCAGTGCGCGATTATCCGGGACAGGGGCCAATCAGCCCCAGCATTTT

V: TRBV30
size: NA
J: TRBJ1-5
D: NA
CDR3: CASGQENHPQHF
DNA: TGTGCCTCGGGGCAGGAGAATCATCCCCAGCATTTT